The 30 T cell receptor beta chains below all came from one sample that was sequenced in a study of OX40 agonist ivuxolimab in advanced cancers. Using immunoSEQ multiplex PCR, the repertoire was profiled, and TCRdb retains in-frame clones only, with some absent. The sample has 43,000 or so clones, about 87% seen once. The sequenced sample was CD4+ or CD8+ T cells sorted from blood, obtained in a trial of the OX40 agonist ivuxolimab. The receptors derive from an adult with an advanced solid tumor such as melanoma, head and neck, liver or kidney cancer.

The chain couples TRBV30 to TRBJ2-1; tentative D call: TRBD1 (5 bases). Per germline, CDR1 GTSNPN and CDR2 SVGIG (reference sequence). V lost 2 bases and J lost 6, with 11 bases in between. This CDR3 contains 13 residues. The CDR3 DNA follows: TGTGCCTGGAGTCTCGCAGGGTTCAATGAGCAGTTCTTC. It encodes CAWSLAGFNEQFF.

The chain recombines TRBV28 with TRBJ2-3; TRBD2 aligns across 11 bases. The CDR3 runs 15 residues. The V gene's germline CDR1 is MDHEN and CDR2 SYDVKM. V was clipped by 6 bases and J by 5 bases; unmatched bases: 7. The CDR3 reads CASRRTSGRGDTQYF. The CDR3 region has the DNA TGTGCCAGCAGGAGAACTAGCGGGAGAGGAGATACGCAGTATTTT.

This chain joins TRBV6-5 and TRBJ2-1; no definite D call. The V end was cut by 0 bases, the J end by 8 bases, with 8 bases between. Germline values: CDR1 MNHEY, CDR2 SVGAGI. The CDR3 length is 13 residues. In DNA, the CDR3 is TGTGCCAGCAGTTACTCGACCCGCGATGAGCAGTTCTTC. It encodes CASSYSTRDEQFF.

This clone showed up just once. This chain connects TRBV6-1 to TRBJ1-2; 7 bases agree with TRBD1. Unmatched junction bases numbered 13, after V lost 8 bases and J lost 4 bases. This CDR3 has 15 residues. Germline V gene sequence: CDR1 MNHNS, CDR2 SASEGT. This CDR3 reads CASLGQDPYFYGYTF. As DNA, the CDR3 is TGTGCCAGCCTCGGACAGGACCCATATTTCTATGGCTACACCTTC.

In its sample, this clone was seen once. The gene calls are TRBV7-6 and TRBJ2-5; D not certain. The germline V gene has CDR1 SGHVS and CDR2 FNYEAQ. The V and J ends lost 3 bases and 5 bases respectively, with 16 bases between them. The CDR3 consists of 15 residues. This chain's CDR3 is CASSLVATPAETQYF. The DNA for the CDR3 is TGTGCCAGCAGCTTGGTAGCAACCCCGGCGGAGACCCAGTACTTC.

This clone was detected only once. This CDR3 reads CASSLTRTSGKDTQYF. Written as DNA, the CDR3 is TGTGCCAGCAGCTTAACTAGGACTAGCGGGAAGGATACGCAGTATTTT. The chain has TRBV5-6 and TRBJ2-3, with 12 nucleotides matching TRBD2. Germline lookup yields CDR1 SGHDT and CDR2 YYEEEE. With V trimmed by 2 bases and J by 6 bases, 7 bases remained unmatched. The CDR3 extends over 16 amino acids.

The chain carries TRBV5-1 and TRBJ2-2; D is uncertain. With 0 bases removed from V and 3 bases from J, the gap between germline ends came to 9 bases. This CDR3 has 15 residues. The V gene's germline CDR1 is SGHRS and CDR2 YFSETQ. CDR3 nucleotides: TGCGCCAGCAGCTTGGCGTTAGTAGACACCGGGGAGCTGTTTTTT. Protein product: CASSLALVDTGELFF.

This rearrangement joins TRBV5-1 to TRBJ2-3, with D uncertain. The V gene lost 0 bases and the J gene lost 4 bases, with 12 bases spanning the gap. Looked up from germline, CDR1 is SGHRS and CDR2 is YFSETQ. CDR3 size: 15 residues. The DNA for the CDR3 is TGCGCCAGCAGCTTGGACCCCTCAATATCAGATACGCAGTATTTT. Its translation is CASSLDPSISDTQYF.

The chain couples TRBV6-5 to TRBJ1-1, with D perhaps matching TRBD1 (6 bases). The ends were cut back, 6 bases at V and 0 bases at J, with 14 bases in the middle. CDR3 length equals 15 residues. Germline V lookup: CDR1 MNHEY, CDR2 SVGAGI. Here the CDR3 reads CASRDRAVMNTEAFF. CDR3 DNA sequence: TGTGCCAGCAGGGACAGAGCTGTGATGAACACTGAAGCTTTCTTT.

This rearrangement joins TRBV19 to TRBJ2-5; tentatively, D is TRBD1 (6 bases). V dropped 3 bases and J dropped 9 bases, with 14 bases sitting between them. The CDR3 is 13 residues long. CDR1 LNHDA and CDR2 SQIVND come from the germline V gene (reference sequence). The chain's CDR3 is CASSMTPEGAQYF. CDR3 in DNA: TGTGCCAGTAGTATGACTCCCGAGGGGGCCCAGTACTTC.

V usage is TRBV28 and J usage is TRBJ1-2; D gene unclear. The CDR3 spans 13 residues. V was cut by 5 bases and J by 4 bases, with 11 bases left in between. Germline V gene sequence: CDR1 MDHEN, CDR2 SYDVKM. CDR3 region: CASSPTKLYGYTF. Written as DNA, the CDR3 is TGTGCCAGCAGTCCCACCAAGCTCTATGGCTACACCTTC.

V and J are TRBV12-5 and TRBJ1-1, with D perhaps matching TRBD1 (5 bases). The CDR3 is 12 amino acids. V lost 6 bases and J 10 bases, leaving 15 bases between the germline ends. Germline V gene sequence: CDR1 LGHNT, CDR2 FRNRAP. The DNA for the CDR3 is TGTGCTAGTGGCCGGACAAACGAAGTAGCTTTCTTT. Residues: CASGRTNEVAFF. The full variable domain, rest sourced from reference TRBV12-5 and TRBJ1-1, is DARVTQTPRHKVTEMGQEVTMRCQPILGHNTVFWYRQTMMQGLELLAYFRNRAPLDDSGMPKDRFSAEMPDATLATLKIQPSEPRDSAVYFCASGRTNEVAFFGQGTRLTVV.

The rearrangement joins TRBV19 to TRBJ2-7; the match to TRBD2 covers 10 bases. V was pared by 5 bases and J by 9 bases, with 7 bases of the junction left unmatched. Germline CDR1 is LNHDA and CDR2 is SQIVND (reference sequence). This CDR3 region has 13 residues. CDR3 DNA sequence: TGTGCCAGTAGTTACCTAGCGGGAGAGGCGCAGTACTTC. Translated: CASSYLAGEAQYF.

The V and J genes are TRBV19 and TRBJ2-3; D is unresolved. Trimming removed 4 bases from V and 3 bases from J, with 5 bases in between. Germline V gene sequence: CDR1 LNHDA, CDR2 SQIVND (reference sequence). This CDR3 is built from 12 residues. The CDR3 region has the DNA TGTGCCAGTAGTAGCGAGACAGATACGCAGTATTTT. Protein: CASSSETDTQYF.

The chain couples TRBV19 to TRBJ2-1; a weak D match, TRBD1 (5 bases). The CDR3 is 15 amino acids. Looked up from germline, CDR1 is LNHDA and CDR2 is SQIVND (reference sequence). Trimming removed 2 bases at V and 7 bases at J, with 15 bases between. The CDR3 is CASSILDSAGNEQFF. Written as DNA, the CDR3 is TGTGCCAGTAGTATATTAGACAGCGCCGGGAATGAGCAGTTCTTC.

About this clone itself: A read error may account for a junction end that differs from germline. The chain joins TRBV7-7 to TRBJ2-5; possibly TRBD1 for D (6 bases). The CDR3 extends over 15 amino acids. Germline V lookup: CDR1 SSHAT, CDR2 FNYEAQ (reference sequence). The CDR3: CASSLQGTHQETQYF. In DNA form, the CDR3 reads TGTGCTAGCAGCTTGCAGGGGACGCATCAAGAGACCCAGTACTTC.

This chain connects TRBV29-1 to TRBJ2-2; D might be TRBD2 (6 bases). V lost 2 bases to trimming and J lost 6 bases, with 13 bases between them. CDR3 size: 14 residues. Germline V gene lookup returns CDR1 SQVTM and CDR2 ANQGSEA. The CDR3 region is CSVESGLGSGELFF. In DNA, the CDR3 is TGCAGCGTTGAAAGCGGGCTGGGATCCGGGGAGCTGTTTTTT.

The chain links TRBV9 to TRBJ1-1; possibly TRBD1 for D (5 bases). The CDR3 contains 14 residues. Germline assignment: CDR1 SGDLS and CDR2 YYNGEE. Trimming stripped 4 bases from V and 0 bases from J, with 10 bases between. The CDR3 sequence: CASSPRQMNTEAFF. The CDR3 DNA reads as TGTGCCAGCAGCCCTCGACAGATGAACACTGAAGCTTTCTTT.

The V call is TRBV4-1, the J call TRBJ2-7, with 13 bases identical to TRBD2. Germline V lookup: CDR1 MGHRA, CDR2 YSYEKL. The CDR3 is made up of 18 amino acids. The J segment lost 2 bases and the V segment lost 0 bases, leaving 7 bases of the junction unmatched. CDR3 DNA: TGCGCCAGCAGCCAAGATGGACTAGCGGGAGTACCTGCCTACGAGCAGTACTTC. It codes for CASSQDGLAGVPAYEQYF.

The chain couples TRBV6-1 to TRBJ2-7; 10 nucleotides line up with TRBD1. The V and J ends lost 6 bases and 6 bases, in that order; junction bases with no gene match: 8. The V gene's germline CDR1 is MNHNS and CDR2 SASEGT. This CDR3 is 14 amino acids long. CDR3 sequence: CASRTRQGAGEQYF. The CDR3 nucleotides are TGTGCCAGCAGGACGAGACAGGGGGCTGGCGAGCAGTACTTC.

About this clone itself: This same CDR3 is encoded by further DNA sequences in the sample. The CDR3: CASSVGSSYNEQFF. Here the CDR3 DNA reads TGTGCCAGCAGCGTAGGGAGCTCCTACAATGAGCAGTTCTTC. The chain employs TRBV9 and TRBJ2-1; no clear D. Germline CDR1 SGDLS, CDR2 YYNGEE. Trimming left V 0 bases short and J 0 bases short, with 4 bases between. The CDR3 has 14 residues.

The chain uses TRBV28 and TRBJ2-7; the match to TRBD1 covers 12 bases. The CDR3 is 14 amino acids. Germline V CDR1 and CDR2: MDHEN, SYDVKM. After removal of 8 bases from V and 6 bases from J, the junction contained 8 bases not matched to a gene. CDR3 coding DNA: TGTGCCAGCCGTCGGGACAGGGGGCTGGGCGAGCAGTACTTC. It specifies CASRRDRGLGEQYF.

V gene TRBV18 combines with J gene TRBJ2-2; 8 bases align to TRBD2. CDR1 is KGHSH and CDR2 is LQKENI in the germline V gene. The CDR3 consists of 15 residues. V shed 3 bases and J 3 bases; nucleotides not matched to a gene: 3. The CDR3, as DNA: TGTGCCAGCTCACCCACTAGCGGCTACACCGGGGAGCTGTTTTTT. This translates into CASSPTSGYTGELFF.

The V call is TRBV7-8, the J call TRBJ2-2, with 12 bases that match TRBD2. This CDR3 is 17 amino acids long. The V and J ends lost 1 base and 5 bases, in that order; junction bases with no gene match: 5. CDR1 and CDR2 (germline): SGHVS, FQNEAQ. CDR3 DNA sequence: TGTGCCAGCAGCTTAGGGCTAGCGGGAGGGCGAACCGGGGAGCTGTTTTTT. Its translation: CASSLGLAGGRTGELFF.

The chain recombines TRBV5-1 with TRBJ2-5; D unclear. Trimming stripped 4 bases from V and 5 bases from J, with 15 bases between. Germline loops: CDR1 SGHRS, CDR2 YFSETQ. The CDR3 extends over 14 amino acids. The CDR3 is CASSTFGAGETQYF. The CDR3 nucleotides read TGCGCCAGCAGCACGTTTGGAGCCGGGGAGACCCAGTACTTC. The whole variable domain, remainder taken from reference TRBV5-1 and TRBJ2-5, is KAGVTQTPRYLIKTRGQQVTLSCSPISGHRSVSWYQQTPGQGLQFLFEYFSETQRNKGNFPGRFSGRQFSNSRSEMNVSTLELGDSALYLCASSTFGAGETQYFGPGTRLLVL.

Concerning this clone itself: The same CDR3 is also encoded by other DNA sequences in this sample. The chain carries TRBV18 and TRBJ1-2; 7 bases agree with TRBD1. The CDR3 has 13 amino acids. V was clipped by 3 bases and J by 5 bases; unmatched bases: 3. Germline V CDR1 and CDR2: KGHSH, LQKENI. The CDR3 DNA is TGTGCCAGCTCACCCGACAGGGCATATGGCTACACCTTC. Amino acids: CASSPDRAYGYTF.

The rearrangement links TRBV10-3 to TRBJ2-1, with TRBD2 matching over 7 bases. The germline gives CDR1 ENHRY, CDR2 SYGVKD. This CDR3 is 16 amino acids long. The V and J ends lost 7 bases and 0 bases, in that order; junction bases with no gene match: 9. CDR3 in DNA: TGTGCCATCAAATTAGACGGGGGGAGCTCCTACAATGAGCAGTTCTTC. Amino acid sequence: CAIKLDGGSSYNEQFF.

The V call is TRBV4-1, the J call TRBJ2-7; D not resolved. Germline CDR1 and CDR2: MGHRA and YSYEKL. The CDR3 extends over 18 amino acids. Trimming took 1 base from V and 0 from J, leaving 19 bases between them. The DNA of the CDR3 is TGCGCCAGCAGCCAAGGCCTCATGAGGAAAGATATCTCCTACGAGCAGTACTTC. It is translated as CASSQGLMRKDISYEQYF.

The chain links TRBV15 to TRBJ1-2; D not certain. The germline V gene encodes CDR1 LNHNV and CDR2 YYDKDF (reference sequence). The CDR3 runs to 15 residues. V was shortened by 6 bases and J by 1 base, with 15 bases between the two germline ends. The CDR3 sequence is CATRDIKTVNYGYTF. DNA of the CDR3: TGTGCCACCAGAGATATTAAGACGGTTAACTATGGCTACACCTTC.

The chain recombines TRBV7-3 with TRBJ2-1, with D possibly TRBD2 on 6 matching bases. The V gene lost 5 bases and the J gene lost 5 bases, with 19 bases spanning the gap. The CDR3 totals 16 residues. Germline CDR1 is SGHTA and CDR2 is FQGTGA. CDR3 in DNA: TGTGCCAGCAGCGCTTTACTAGATAGGAGGGACAATGAGCAGTTCTTC. Its translation is CASSALLDRRDNEQFF. The full variable domain, its missing parts supplied by reference TRBV7-3 and TRBJ2-1, is GAGVSQTPSNKVTEKGKYVELRCDPISGHTALYWYRQSLGQGPEFLIYFQGTGAADDSGLPNDRFFAVRPEGSVSTLKIQRTERGDSAVYLCASSALLDRRDNEQFFGPGTRLTVL.